This T cell receptor (beta chain) was captured in a study of blood T cell repertoires in COVID-19. The protocol was immunoSEQ multiplex PCR, while the TCRdb copy is restricted to in-frame clones and leaves out a portion. The repertoire has a few hundred thousand clones, roughly 86% of them found once; the top ten carry less than 3.5%. This CDR3 is 13 amino acids long. The ends were cut back, 4 bases at V and 1 base at J, with 8 bases in the middle. Germline CDR1 is SGHRS and CDR2 is YFSETQ. Clinical history as reported by participants underpinned cohort assignment. A COVID-19 case was met by exposed participants within 2 weeks before study entry.

The chain uses TRBV5-1 and TRBJ2-5, with a tentative D call TRBD1 (6 bases). Sequencing used PBMCs or T cells enriched from blood (not recorded which). The TCR sequence derives from a woman between 45 and 60 years old who had been exposed to COVID-19. CDR3 DNA sequence: TGCGCCAGCAGCGTGGACAGCCAAGAGACCCAGTACTTC. Amino acid sequence: CASSVDSQETQYF.